The sequence of this T cell receptor beta chain was determined in a study of T cell changes during pregnancy in multiple sclerosis. Method: immunoSEQ multiplex PCR; TCRdb's copy keeps in-frame clones and lacks some. Altogether about 110,000 clones are present, 85% to 95% being singletons, with the ten largest covering roughly 0.82%. The CDR3 is 17 residues long. The V end lost 4 bases, the J end lost 1 base, and 17 bases lay between the germline ends. Per germline, CDR1 LGHNT and CDR2 FRNRAP. The clonotype originates from a female donor in good health, enrolled as a control in a pregnancy study. This sequence joins TRBV12-5 and TRBJ1-5; D remains unclear. Specimen: peripheral blood, collected in the third trimester of pregnancy. The CDR3 DNA sequence: TGTGCTAGTGGTTCGCTCTTAAGCGCGGCGAGCAATCAGCCCCAGCATTTT. This translates into CASGSLLSAASNQPQHF.